Many counts were recorded for the clone carrying this T cell receptor beta chain. Read data end 3 residues before the CDR3 end; the end is taken from the germline J gene. Control and CVID samples contributed equal amounts of genomic DNA. Assay: immunoSEQ multiplex PCR; the TCRdb copy retains only in-frame clones and omits some. This table holds under 45,000 clones with no singletons; the top ten claim 1.3% to 1.5%. The sample comes from a study of T cell clonality in common variable immunodeficiency. The CDR3 is made up of 10 amino acids. V was pared by 4 bases and J by 6 bases, with 5 bases between. CDR1 is SGHRS and CDR2 is YFSETQ in the germline V gene.

The chain employs TRBV5-1 and TRBJ2-7, with no clear D. The sequence was obtained from a person between 18 and 75 years old in good health. The specimen sequenced was peripheral blood mononuclear cells. The CDR3 protein is CASSPGEQYF. Partial CDR3 DNA: TGCGCCAGCAGCCCGGGCGAG.